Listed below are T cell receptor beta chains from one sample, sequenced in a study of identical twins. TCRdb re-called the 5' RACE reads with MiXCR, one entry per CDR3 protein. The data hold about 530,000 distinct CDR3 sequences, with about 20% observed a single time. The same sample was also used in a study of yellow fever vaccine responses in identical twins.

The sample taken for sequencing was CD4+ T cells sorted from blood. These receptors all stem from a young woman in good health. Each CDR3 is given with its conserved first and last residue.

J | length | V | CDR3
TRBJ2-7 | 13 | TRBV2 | CASTGLSEYEQYF
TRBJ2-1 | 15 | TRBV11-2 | CASSLTGDSYNEQFF
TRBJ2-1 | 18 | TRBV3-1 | CASSQVPRLAGGDNEQFF
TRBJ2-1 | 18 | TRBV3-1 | CASSRLGLAGGPQNEQFF
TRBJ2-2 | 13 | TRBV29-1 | CSVVAGGSGELFF
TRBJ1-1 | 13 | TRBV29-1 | CSVEGQINTEAFF
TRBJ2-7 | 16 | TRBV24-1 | CATSSGTGASIYEQYF
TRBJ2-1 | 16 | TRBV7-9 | CASSPPGLAENNEQFF
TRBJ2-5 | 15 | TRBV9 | CASSFDRGREETQYF
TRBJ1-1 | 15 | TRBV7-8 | CASTLGFGANTEAFF
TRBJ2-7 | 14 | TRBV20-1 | CSARVGASPGEQYF
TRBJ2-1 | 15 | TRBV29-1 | CSVEDRLARRNEQFF
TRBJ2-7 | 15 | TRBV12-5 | CASVLRGELSYEQYF
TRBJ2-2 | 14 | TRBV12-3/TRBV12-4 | CASCTGDHTGELFF
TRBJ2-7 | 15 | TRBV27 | CASGTIAGLSYEQYF
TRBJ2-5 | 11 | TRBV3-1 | CASSQSETQYF
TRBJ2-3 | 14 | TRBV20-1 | CSAPPAGGTDTQYF
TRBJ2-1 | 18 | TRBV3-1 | CASSQVRSLAPWDLEQFF
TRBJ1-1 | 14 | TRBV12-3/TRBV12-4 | CASSLGRHNTEAFF
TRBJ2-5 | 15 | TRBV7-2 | CASSPVRGRQETQYF
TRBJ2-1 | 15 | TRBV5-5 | CASSSTSISYNEQFF
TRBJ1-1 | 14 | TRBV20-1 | CSARQGAVNTEAFF
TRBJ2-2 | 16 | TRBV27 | CASRPGLADYTGELFF
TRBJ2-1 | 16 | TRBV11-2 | CASTISVGAIYNEQFF
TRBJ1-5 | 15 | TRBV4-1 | CASSQRSTDNQPQHF
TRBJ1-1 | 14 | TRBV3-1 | CASSRGTGSTEAFF
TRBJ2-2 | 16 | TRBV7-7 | CASSPIGLGGTGELFF
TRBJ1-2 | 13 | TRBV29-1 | CSVEGRGGYGYTF
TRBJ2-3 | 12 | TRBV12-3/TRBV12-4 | CASSLELAAQYF
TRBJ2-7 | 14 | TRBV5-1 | CASSTEAVSYEQYF
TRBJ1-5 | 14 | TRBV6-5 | CASSSGQRNQPQHF
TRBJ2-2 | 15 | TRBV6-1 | CASTLKVGGTGELFF
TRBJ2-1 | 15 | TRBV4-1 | CASTPGLAGGGEQFF
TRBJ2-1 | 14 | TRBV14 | CASSHVTLFGEQFF
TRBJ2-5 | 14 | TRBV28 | CASSLGLPEETQYF
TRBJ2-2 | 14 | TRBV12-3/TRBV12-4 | CASSWTGKTGELFF
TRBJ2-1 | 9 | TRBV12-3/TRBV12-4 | CANWIEQFF
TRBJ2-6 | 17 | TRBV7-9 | CASSSSRELSGANVLTF
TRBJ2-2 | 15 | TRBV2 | CASRPGPTNTGELFF
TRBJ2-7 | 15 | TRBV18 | CASSPPDTGRYEQYF
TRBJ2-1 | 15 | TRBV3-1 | CASQPKASGYNEQFF
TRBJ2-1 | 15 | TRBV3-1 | CASSLQLAGANEQFF
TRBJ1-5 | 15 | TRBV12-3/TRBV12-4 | CASSFHTGTGQPQHF
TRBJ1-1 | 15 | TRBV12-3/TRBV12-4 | CASSLALAGNTEAFF
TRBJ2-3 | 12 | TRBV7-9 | CAGKQGTDTQYF
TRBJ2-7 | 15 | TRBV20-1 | CSAPRVAGGSYEQYF
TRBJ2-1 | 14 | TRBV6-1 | CASRTGQAHNEQFF
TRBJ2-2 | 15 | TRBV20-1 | CSARDSGLNTGELFF
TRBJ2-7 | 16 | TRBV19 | CASSIGGTGVSYEQYF
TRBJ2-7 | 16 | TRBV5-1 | CASSPDRPLLSYEQYF
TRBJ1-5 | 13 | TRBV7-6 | CASSGQEAEPQHF
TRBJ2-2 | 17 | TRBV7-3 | CASRYLRGSDGTGELFF
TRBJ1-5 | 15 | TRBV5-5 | CASSPDDRANQPQHF
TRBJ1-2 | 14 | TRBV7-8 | CASSLGGQNYGYTF
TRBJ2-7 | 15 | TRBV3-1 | CASSQMEVPTYEQYF
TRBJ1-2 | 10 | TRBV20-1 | CSAIAYGYTF
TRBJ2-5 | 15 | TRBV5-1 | CASSRDRGLGETQYF
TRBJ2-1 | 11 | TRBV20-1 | CSSRTIGEQFF
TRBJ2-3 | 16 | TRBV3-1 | CASTNGGSPLTDTQYF
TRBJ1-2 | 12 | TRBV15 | CATSTGAYGYTF